A selection of T cell receptor beta chains follows, all from one sample in a study of blood T cell repertoires in COVID-19. Some clones are missing from TCRdb's copy, which holds only in-frame ones; the method was immunoSEQ multiplex PCR. This sample carries 210,000 or so clones, roughly 80% of them seen once, and the ten largest clones take roughly a tenth. Sequenced: peripheral blood. The receptors derive from a woman older than 75 with acute or convalescent COVID-19. Each CDR3 is given with its conserved first and last residue. The D gene is left open where the match is weak.

V	D	J	DNA	CDR3
TRBV6-2/TRBV6-3	-	TRBJ1-5	TGTGCCAGCAGTTACTACGCAGGGAATAGCAATCAGCCCCAGCATTTT	CASSYYAGNSNQPQHF
TRBV7-8	-	TRBJ2-1	TGTGCCAGCAGCTTAGATCCAGCGCTAGGCTTTAGGAATGAGCAGTTCTTC	CASSLDPALGFRNEQFF
TRBV19	-	TRBJ2-5	TGTGCCAGTAGTATCGGGCGGGAAGAGACCCAGTACTTC	CASSIGREETQYF
TRBV29-1	TRBD2	TRBJ2-3	TGCAGCGTTTGGTCTAGCGGGGACACAGATACGCAGTATTTT	CSVWSSGDTDTQYF
TRBV11-3	-	TRBJ2-4	TGTGCCAGCAGCTTAGATGAGGGAAGTTTCCCCAAAAACATTCAGTACTTC	CASSLDEGSFPKNIQYF
TRBV6-6	TRBD1	TRBJ1-3	TGTGCCAGCACCAAAGGACAGGGAGATCGTGGAAACACCATATATTTT	CASTKGQGDRGNTIYF
TRBV6-5	TRBD1	TRBJ1-5	TGTGCCAGCATGGGACAGGGGGGTCAGCCCCAGCATTTT	CASMGQGGQPQHF
TRBV5-6	TRBD1	TRBJ2-3	TGTGCCAGCAGTTACCTCGGGGTAGAGGGGGCGGGAGATACGCAGTATTTT	CASSYLGVEGAGDTQYF
TRBV21-1	-	TRBJ1-2	TGTGCCAGCAGAAGAGACAGGGGGAATCACCCGAAGTCGGGCTACACCTTC	CASRRDRGNHPKSGYTF
TRBV7-2	TRBD1	TRBJ2-7	TGTGCCAGCAGCTCCTTAGGACAGGGATACGAGCAGTACTTC	CASSSLGQGYEQYF
TRBV6-2/TRBV6-3	-	TRBJ1-2	-	CASSDGAVGGGTF